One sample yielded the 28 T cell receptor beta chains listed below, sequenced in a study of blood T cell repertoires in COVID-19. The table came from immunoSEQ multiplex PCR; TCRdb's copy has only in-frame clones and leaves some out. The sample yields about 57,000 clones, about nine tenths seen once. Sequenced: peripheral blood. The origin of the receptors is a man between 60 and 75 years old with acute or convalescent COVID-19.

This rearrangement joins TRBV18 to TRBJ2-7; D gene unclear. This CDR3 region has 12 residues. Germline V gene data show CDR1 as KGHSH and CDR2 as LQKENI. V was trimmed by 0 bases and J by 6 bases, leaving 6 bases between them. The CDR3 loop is CASSPPSLEQYF. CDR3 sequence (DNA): TGTGCCAGCTCACCACCCTCCCTCGAGCAGTACTTC.

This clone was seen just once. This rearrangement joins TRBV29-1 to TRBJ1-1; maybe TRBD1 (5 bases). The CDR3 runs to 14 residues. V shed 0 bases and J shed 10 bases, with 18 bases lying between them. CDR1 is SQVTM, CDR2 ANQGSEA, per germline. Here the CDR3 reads CSVEDGGGRLGAFF. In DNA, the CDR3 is TGCAGCGTTGAAGATGGGGGAGGGCGGTTGGGAGCTTTCTTT.

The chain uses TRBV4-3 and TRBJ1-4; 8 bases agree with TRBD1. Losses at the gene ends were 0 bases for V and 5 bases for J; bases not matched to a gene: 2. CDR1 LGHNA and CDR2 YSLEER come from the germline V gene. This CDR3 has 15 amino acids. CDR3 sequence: CASSQDRGLNEKLFF. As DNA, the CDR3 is TGCGCCAGCAGCCAAGACAGGGGGCTAAATGAAAAACTGTTTTTT.

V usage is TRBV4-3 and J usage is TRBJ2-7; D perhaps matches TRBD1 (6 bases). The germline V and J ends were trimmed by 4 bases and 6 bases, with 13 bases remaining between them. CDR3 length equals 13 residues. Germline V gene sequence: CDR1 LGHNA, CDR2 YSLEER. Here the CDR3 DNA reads TGCGCCAGCAGCCCGAGCAGGGGTGGCGAGCAGTACTTC. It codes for CASSPSRGGEQYF.

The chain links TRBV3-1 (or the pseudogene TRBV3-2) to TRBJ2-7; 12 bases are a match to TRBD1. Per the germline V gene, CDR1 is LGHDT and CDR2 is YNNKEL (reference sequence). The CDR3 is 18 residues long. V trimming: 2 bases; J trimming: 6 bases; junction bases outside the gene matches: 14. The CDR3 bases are TGTGCCAGCAGCCAAATCGGGACAGGGGGCGTCGGAGTCCTCGAGCAGTACTTC. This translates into CASSQIGTGGVGVLEQYF.

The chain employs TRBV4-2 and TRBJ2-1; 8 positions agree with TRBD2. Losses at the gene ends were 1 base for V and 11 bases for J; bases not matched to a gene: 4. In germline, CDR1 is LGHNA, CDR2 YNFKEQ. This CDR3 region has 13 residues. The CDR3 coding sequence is TGTGCCAGCAGCCAAGGCACTAGCGGACAGCAGTTCTTC. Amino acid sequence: CASSQGTSGQQFF.

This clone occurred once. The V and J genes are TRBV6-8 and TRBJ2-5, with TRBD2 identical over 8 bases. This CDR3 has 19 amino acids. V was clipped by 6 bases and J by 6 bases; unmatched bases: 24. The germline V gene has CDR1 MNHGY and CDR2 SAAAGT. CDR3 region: CASSLDWREASWPGQTQYF. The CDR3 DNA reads TGTGCCAGCAGCCTCGACTGGCGGGAGGCCTCGTGGCCGGGTCAGACCCAGTACTTC.

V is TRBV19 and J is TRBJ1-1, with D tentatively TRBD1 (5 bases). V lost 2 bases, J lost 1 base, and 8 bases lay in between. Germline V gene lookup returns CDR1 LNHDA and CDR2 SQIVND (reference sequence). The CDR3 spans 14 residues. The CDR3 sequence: CASSIRGSNTEAFF. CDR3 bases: TGTGCCAGTAGTATACGGGGGTCGAACACTGAAGCTTTCTTT.

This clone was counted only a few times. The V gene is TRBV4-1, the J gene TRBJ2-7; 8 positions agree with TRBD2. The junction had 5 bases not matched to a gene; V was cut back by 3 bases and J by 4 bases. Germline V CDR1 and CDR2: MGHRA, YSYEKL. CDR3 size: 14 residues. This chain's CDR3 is CASSQGLGVYEQYF. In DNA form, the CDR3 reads TGCGCCAGCAGCCAGGGACTAGGGGTTTACGAGCAGTACTTC.

The CDR3 nucleotides read TGTGCCAGTAGTAGCCTGGACAGTGTTCGCACAGATACGCAGTATTTT. This codes for CASSSLDSVRTDTQYF. This rearrangement joins TRBV19 to TRBJ2-3; D is perhaps TRBD1 (6 bases). Germline CDR1 and CDR2: LNHDA and SQIVND (reference sequence). The CDR3 loop spans 16 amino acids. V gave up 4 bases and J gave up 1 base, with 15 bases separating them.

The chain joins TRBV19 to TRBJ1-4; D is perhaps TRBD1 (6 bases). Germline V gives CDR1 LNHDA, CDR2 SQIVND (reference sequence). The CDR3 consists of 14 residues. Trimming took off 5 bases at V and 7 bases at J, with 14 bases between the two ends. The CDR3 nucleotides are TGTGCCAGTAGTCTGGACAAACAGGGTGAAAAACTGTTTTTT. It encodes CASSLDKQGEKLFF.

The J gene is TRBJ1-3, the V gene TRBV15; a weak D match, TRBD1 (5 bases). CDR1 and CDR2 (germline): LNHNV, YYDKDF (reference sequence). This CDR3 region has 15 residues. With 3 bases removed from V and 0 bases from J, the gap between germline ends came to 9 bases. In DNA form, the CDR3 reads TGTGCCACCAGCAGTGACAGTCTCTCTGGAAACACCATATATTTT. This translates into CATSSDSLSGNTIYF. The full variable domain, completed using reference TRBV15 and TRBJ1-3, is DAMVIQNPRYQVTQFGKPVTLSCSQTLNHNVMYWYQQKSSQAPKLLFHYYDKDFNNEADTPDNFQSRRPNTSFCFLDIRSPGLGDTAMYLCATSSDSLSGNTIYFGEGSWLTVV.

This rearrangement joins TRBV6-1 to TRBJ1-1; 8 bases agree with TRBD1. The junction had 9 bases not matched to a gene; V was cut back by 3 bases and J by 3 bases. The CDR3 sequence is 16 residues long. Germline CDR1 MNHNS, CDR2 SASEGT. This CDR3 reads CASSEQGAAKDTEAFF. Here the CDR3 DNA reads TGTGCCAGCAGTGAGCAGGGGGCGGCTAAGGACACTGAAGCTTTCTTT.

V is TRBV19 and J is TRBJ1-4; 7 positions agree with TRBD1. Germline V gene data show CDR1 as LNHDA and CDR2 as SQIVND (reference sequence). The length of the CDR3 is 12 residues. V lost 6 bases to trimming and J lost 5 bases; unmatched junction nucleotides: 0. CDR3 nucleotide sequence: TGTGCCAGTAGGACAGGGAATGAAAAACTGTTTTTT. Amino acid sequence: CASRTGNEKLFF.

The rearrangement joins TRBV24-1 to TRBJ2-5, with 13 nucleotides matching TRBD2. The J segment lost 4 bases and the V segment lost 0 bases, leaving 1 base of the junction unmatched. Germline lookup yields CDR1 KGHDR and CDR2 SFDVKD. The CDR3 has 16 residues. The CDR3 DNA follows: TGTGCCACCAGTGATTTGGGACTAGCGGGAGTAGAGACCCAGTACTTC. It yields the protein CATSDLGLAGVETQYF.

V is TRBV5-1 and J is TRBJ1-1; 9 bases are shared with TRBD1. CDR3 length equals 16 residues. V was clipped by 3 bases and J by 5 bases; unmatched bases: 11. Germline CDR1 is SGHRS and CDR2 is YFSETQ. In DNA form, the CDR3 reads TGCGCCAGCAGCTCACTTATCCGGGACAGGGCGACTGAAGCTTTCTTT. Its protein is CASSSLIRDRATEAFF.

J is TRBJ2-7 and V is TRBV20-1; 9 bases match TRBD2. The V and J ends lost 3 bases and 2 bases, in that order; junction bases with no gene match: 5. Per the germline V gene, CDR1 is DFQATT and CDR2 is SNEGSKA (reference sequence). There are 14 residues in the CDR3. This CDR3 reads CSASSLAGPYEQYF. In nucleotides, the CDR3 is TGCAGTGCTAGTTCCCTAGCGGGACCCTACGAGCAGTACTTC.

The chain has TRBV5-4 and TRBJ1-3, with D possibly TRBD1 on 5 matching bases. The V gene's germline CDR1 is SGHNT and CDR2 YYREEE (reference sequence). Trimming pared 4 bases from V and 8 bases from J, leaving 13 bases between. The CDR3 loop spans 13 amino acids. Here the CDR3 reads CASSPGLGDTIYF. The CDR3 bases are TGTGCCAGCAGCCCGGGACTTGGGGACACCATATATTTT.

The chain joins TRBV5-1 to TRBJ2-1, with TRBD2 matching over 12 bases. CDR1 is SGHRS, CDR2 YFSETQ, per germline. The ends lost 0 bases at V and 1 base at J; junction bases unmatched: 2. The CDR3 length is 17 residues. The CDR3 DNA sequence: TGCGCCAGCAGCTTGGGGACTAGCGGGAATTCCTACAATGAGCAGTTCTTC. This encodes CASSLGTSGNSYNEQFF.

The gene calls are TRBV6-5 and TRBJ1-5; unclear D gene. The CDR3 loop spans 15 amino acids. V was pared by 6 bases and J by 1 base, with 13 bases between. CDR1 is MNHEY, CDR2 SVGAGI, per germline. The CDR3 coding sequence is TGTGCCAGCAGCCCCCGACACCTCAGCAATCAGCCCCAGCATTTT. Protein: CASSPRHLSNQPQHF.

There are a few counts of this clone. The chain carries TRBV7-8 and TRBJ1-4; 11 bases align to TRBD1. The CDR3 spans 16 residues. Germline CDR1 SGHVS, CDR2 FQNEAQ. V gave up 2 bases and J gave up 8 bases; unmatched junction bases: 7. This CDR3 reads CASSLSGQGALEKLFF. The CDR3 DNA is TGTGCCAGCAGCTTAAGCGGACAGGGGGCTTTAGAAAAACTGTTTTTT.

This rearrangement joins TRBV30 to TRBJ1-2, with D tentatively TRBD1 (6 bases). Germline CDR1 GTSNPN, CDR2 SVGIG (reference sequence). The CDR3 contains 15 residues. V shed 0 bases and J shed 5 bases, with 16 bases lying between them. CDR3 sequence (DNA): TGTGCCTGGAGTGTCGGCGGGGGCAATCGATATGGCTACACCTTC. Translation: CAWSVGGGNRYGYTF.

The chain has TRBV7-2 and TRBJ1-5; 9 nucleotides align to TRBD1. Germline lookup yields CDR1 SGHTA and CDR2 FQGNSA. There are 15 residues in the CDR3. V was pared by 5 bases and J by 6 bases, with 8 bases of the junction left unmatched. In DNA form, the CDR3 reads TGTGCCAGCAGCACGGACAGGGGAATTGGTCAGCCCCAGCATTTT. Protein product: CASSTDRGIGQPQHF.

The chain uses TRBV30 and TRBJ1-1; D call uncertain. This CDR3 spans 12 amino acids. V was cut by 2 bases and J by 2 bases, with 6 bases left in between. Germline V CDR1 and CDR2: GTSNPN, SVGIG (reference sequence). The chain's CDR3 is CAWSLYNTEAFF. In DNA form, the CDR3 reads TGTGCCTGGAGTTTATATAACACTGAAGCTTTCTTT.

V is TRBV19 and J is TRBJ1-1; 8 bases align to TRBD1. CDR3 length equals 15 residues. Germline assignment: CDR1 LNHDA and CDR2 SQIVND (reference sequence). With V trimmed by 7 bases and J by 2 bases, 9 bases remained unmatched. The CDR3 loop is CASKRAGQGNTEAFF. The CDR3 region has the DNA TGTGCCAGTAAACGGGCCGGACAGGGTAACACTGAAGCTTTCTTT.

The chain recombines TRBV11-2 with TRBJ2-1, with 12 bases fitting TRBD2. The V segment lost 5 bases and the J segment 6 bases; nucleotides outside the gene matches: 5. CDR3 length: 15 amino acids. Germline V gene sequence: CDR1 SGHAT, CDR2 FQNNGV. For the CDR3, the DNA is TGTGCCAGCAGCCTAGCGGGAGGGTTGGGCAATGAGCAGTTCTTC. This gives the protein CASSLAGGLGNEQFF.

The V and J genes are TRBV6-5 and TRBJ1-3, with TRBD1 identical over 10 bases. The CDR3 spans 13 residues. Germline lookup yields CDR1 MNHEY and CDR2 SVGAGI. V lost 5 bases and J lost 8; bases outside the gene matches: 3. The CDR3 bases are TGTGCCAGCAGTCGGGACAGGGGAGACACCATATATTTT. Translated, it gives CASSRDRGDTIYF.

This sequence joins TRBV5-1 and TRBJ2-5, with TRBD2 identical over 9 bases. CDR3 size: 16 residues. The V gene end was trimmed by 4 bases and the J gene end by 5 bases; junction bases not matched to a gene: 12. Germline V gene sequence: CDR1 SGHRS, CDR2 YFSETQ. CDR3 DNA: TGCGCCAGCAGCCCCGATGGGGTAGCGGGAGTGGAGACCCAGTACTTC. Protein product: CASSPDGVAGVETQYF.